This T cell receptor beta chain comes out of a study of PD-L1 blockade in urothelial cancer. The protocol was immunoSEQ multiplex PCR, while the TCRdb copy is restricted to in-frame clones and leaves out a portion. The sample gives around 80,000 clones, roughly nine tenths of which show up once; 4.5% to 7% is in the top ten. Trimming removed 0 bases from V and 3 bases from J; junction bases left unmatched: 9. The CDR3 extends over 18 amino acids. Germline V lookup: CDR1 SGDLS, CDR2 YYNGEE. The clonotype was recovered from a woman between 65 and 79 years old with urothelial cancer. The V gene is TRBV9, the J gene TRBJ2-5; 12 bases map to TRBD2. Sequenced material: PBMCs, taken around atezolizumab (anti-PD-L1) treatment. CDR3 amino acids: CASSVESSGGAGKETQYF. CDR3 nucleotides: TGTGCCAGCAGCGTAGAGTCTAGCGGGGGGGCAGGGAAAGAGACCCAGTACTTC.